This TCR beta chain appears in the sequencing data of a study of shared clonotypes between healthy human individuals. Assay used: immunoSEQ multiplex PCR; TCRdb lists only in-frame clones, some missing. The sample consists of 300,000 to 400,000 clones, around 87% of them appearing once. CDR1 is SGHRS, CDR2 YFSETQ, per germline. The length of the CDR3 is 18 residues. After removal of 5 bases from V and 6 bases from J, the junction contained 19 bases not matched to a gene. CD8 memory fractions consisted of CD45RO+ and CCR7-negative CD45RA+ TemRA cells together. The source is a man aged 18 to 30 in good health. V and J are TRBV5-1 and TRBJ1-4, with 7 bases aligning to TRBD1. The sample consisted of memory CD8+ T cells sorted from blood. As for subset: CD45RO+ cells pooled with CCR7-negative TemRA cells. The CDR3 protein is CASRPWGITGEWDEKLFF. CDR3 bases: TGCGCCAGCAGACCATGGGGGATAACAGGGGAATGGGATGAAAAACTGTTTTTT.